The source of this T cell receptor beta chain is a study of cytomegalovirus exposure and HLA in healthy donors. Findings and caveats of the study: As a later analysis revealed, most CMV-associated TCR beta chains appeared HLA-restricted.

Unrecorded immune exposure was likely among donors, who were nominally healthy when sampled. This PCR relied on a set of 60 Vbeta primers and 13 Jbeta primers. Clones were read by immunoSEQ multiplex PCR, and TCRdb kept only the in-frame ones, dropping some. The sample has about 89,000 clones, over 55% seen once. With respect to this clone: Its antigen is still unknown.

This clonotype was sampled from a woman between 25 and 40 years old in good health and CMV-seronegative. Material: PBMCs.

The CDR3 spells CASSQGDRAYEQYF. The DNA for the CDR3 is TGTGCCAGCAGCCAAGGGGACAGAGCCTACGAGCAGTACTTC. This chain joins TRBV4-2 and TRBJ2-7, with 7 bases aligning to TRBD1. Germline V gene lookup returns CDR1 LGHNA and CDR2 YNFKEQ. This CDR3 has 14 residues. V shed 1 base, J shed 2 bases, and the junction held 2 bases outside the gene matches.